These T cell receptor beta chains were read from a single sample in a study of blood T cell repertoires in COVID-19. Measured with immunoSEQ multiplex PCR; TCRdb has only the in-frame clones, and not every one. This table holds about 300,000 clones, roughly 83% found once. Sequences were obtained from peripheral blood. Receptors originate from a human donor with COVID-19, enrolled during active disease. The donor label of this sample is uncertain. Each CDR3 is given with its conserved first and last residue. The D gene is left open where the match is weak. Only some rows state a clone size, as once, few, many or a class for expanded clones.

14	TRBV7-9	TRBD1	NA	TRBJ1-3	CASSYRGSGNTIYF	TGTGCCAGCAGCTACAGGGGCTCTGGAAACACCATATATTTT
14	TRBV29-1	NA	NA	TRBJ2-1	CSVDREERRNEQFF	TGCAGCGTTGACAGGGAAGAAAGGCGGAATGAGCAGTTCTTC
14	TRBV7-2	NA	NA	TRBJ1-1	CASSLRGWGTEAFF	TGTGCCAGCAGCTTGCGGGGTTGGGGAACTGAAGCTTTCTTT
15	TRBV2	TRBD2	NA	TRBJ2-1	CASSGLAGGRYEQFF	TGTGCCAGCAGTGGACTAGCGGGAGGGAGGTATGAGCAGTTCTTC
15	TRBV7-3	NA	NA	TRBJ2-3	CASSSGAASTDTQYF	TGTGCCAGCAGCTCCGGCGCGGCTAGCACAGATACGCAGTATTTT
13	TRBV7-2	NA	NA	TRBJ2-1	CASSLRGPNEQFF	TGTGCCAGCAGCCTCCGCGGCCCCAATGAGCAGTTCTTC
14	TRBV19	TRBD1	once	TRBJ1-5	CASKPQGADQPQHF	TGTGCCAGTAAACCGCAGGGGGCTGATCAGCCCCAGCATTTT
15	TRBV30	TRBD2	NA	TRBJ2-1	CAWRYASGTYNEQFF	TGTGCCTGGAGATACGCTAGCGGGACCTACAATGAGCAGTTCTTC
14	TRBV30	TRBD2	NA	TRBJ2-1	CAWNSGSSYNEQFF	TGTGCCTGGAATAGCGGGAGCTCCTACAATGAGCAGTTCTTC
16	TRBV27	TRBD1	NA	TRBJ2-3	CASSLGVQGLTDTQYF	TGTGCCAGCAGTTTAGGTGTACAGGGGCTCACAGATACGCAGTATTTT
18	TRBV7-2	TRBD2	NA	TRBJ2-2	CASSIGLAGGPGTGELFF	TGTGCCAGCAGCATCGGACTAGCGGGAGGGCCGGGGACCGGGGAGCTGTTTTTT
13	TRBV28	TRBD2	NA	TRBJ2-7	CASSAGDPYEQYF	TGTGCCAGCAGTGCGGGAGACCCCTACGAGCAGTACTTC
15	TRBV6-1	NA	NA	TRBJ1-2	CASSEGTGGYYGYTF	TGTGCCAGCAGTGAAGGGACCGGGGGGTACTATGGCTACACCTTC
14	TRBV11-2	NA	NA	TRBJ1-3	CASSLGPGANTIYF	TGTGCCAGCAGCTTAGGCCCGGGTGCGAACACCATATATTTT
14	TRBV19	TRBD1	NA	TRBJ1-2	CASSTTGGSYGYTF	TGTGCCAGTAGTACGACAGGGGGTAGCTATGGCTACACCTTC
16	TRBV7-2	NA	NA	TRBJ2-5	CASSLVVGQGLVTQYF	TGTGCCAGCAGCTTAGTGGTGGGCCAGGGGTTAGTGACCCAGTACTTC
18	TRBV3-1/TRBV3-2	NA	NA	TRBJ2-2	CASSLIAAPSGAAGELFF	TGTGCCAGCAGTCTCATCGCGGCCCCGAGTGGAGCGGCCGGGGAGCTGTTTTTT
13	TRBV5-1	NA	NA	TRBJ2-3	CASSLEVGRTQYF	TGCGCCAGCAGCTTGGAGGTGGGCCGGACGCAGTATTTT